These T cell receptor beta chains were read from a single sample in a study of vaccination and CD4 T cells after COVID-19. TCRdb reprocessed the PCR reads with MiXCR, giving one entry per CDR3 protein. The repertoire holds about 5,700 distinct CDR3 sequences, approximately 40% seen once, with less than 50% in the top ten. No antigen has been identified for these receptors. Specimen: CD4+ T cells from blood, cultured in vitro. The receptors derive from a human donor in good health. Both conserved end residues are part of each CDR3. A D gene is named only where the DNA matches it firmly. Some rows have no size entry. The others give once, few or many, or a class for an expanded clone.

CDR3nt	CDR3aa	v_gene	abundance	j_gene	d_gene
TGCAGTGCTGCTGAAACAGGGGGAACTGAGCAGTTCTTC	CSAAETGGTEQFF	TRBV20-1	-	TRBJ2-1	TRBD1
TGTGCCAGCAGTCAAACGGTTATTTCACCCCTCCACTTT	CASSQTVISPLHF	TRBV6-1	-	TRBJ1-6	-
TGTGCCAGCACCAACAGGGGGGAGACCCAGTACTTC	CASTNRGETQYF	TRBV7-2	-	TRBJ2-5	TRBD1
TGTGCCAGCAGCTACCGGGGGGACACTGAAGCTTTCTTT	CASSYRGDTEAFF	TRBV7-9	-	TRBJ1-1	-
TGTGCCAGCAGTCGGGGACAGGGCCTCTCCTACGAGCAGTACTTC	CASSRGQGLSYEQYF	TRBV27	once	TRBJ2-7	TRBD1
TGTGCCAGCGGACAACCGACAGGGAGCACAGATACGCAGTATTTT	CASGQPTGSTDTQYF	TRBV5-6	-	TRBJ2-3	TRBD1
TGTGCCAGCAGCTCGATTCTTTTAGGGGGAGACAGCAGTAACATTCAGTACTTC	CASSSILLGGDSSNIQYF	TRBV7-2	-	TRBJ2-4	-
TGTGCCAGCAGCCTATCTGGACAGCTCGACGAGCAGTACTTC	CASSLSGQLDEQYF	TRBV11-2	-	TRBJ2-7	-
TGTGCCAGCAGCCTACAGGGGGAGCACTACTCCTATAATTCACCCCTCCACTTT	CASSLQGEHYSYNSPLHF	TRBV27	few	TRBJ1-6	TRBD1
TGTGCCAGCAGTGAGCAGGGTCTCGGCTACACCTTC	CASSEQGLGYTF	TRBV25-1	few	TRBJ1-2	-
TGTGCCAGCAGTTTACGAACGGGGGGCAGGAATGAGCAGTTCTTC	CASSLRTGGRNEQFF	TRBV6-2/TRBV6-3	few	TRBJ2-1	-